This T cell receptor (beta chain) comes out of a study of T cells in Graves' hyperthyroidism and ophthalmopathy. Regions amplified from RNA transcripts were the TCR beta CDR3 regions. A first-round RT-PCR of the TCR CDR3 used the HTBI primer set. TCRdb independently ran MiXCR on the multiplex PCR reads; one entry per CDR3 protein. The sample holds about 500,000 distinct CDR3 sequences; about 46% are singletons and the top ten take around 44%. A patient was excluded if there was uncontrolled infection, other autoimmune disease, pregnancy or lactation. Study outcomes and limitations: Researchers found most expanded thyroid clonotypes above 0.001 in blood as well.

V lost 6 bases, J lost 7 bases, and 13 bases stayed unmatched. The CDR3 is 16 residues long. Germline-derived CDR1 and CDR2 are SQVTM and ANQGSEA. As to this clonotype: What it recognizes is unknown.

The rearrangement uses TRBV29-1 and TRBJ2-2, with TRBD2 matching over 11 bases. The TCR originated in an adult woman with Graves' disease, either hyperthyroidism or ophthalmopathy (not recorded which). The source material was peripheral blood or thyroid tissue (not recorded which). CDR3 coding DNA: TGCAGCGTCAAACCGAAAACTAGCGGGGGAAGCGGGGAGCTGTTTTTT. Residues: CSVKPKTSGGSGELFF.